This is a list of T cell receptor beta chains from one sample in a study of response to subunit inactivated influenza vaccine. TCRdb fed the RT-PCR reads into MiXCR, producing one record per CDR3 protein. The table includes 500,000 to 550,000 distinct CDR3 sequences, under 30% detected once. The sample also formed part of further work on T cells expressing NK-cell markers.

This specimen was CD4+ T cells sorted from PBMCs, taken approximately 12 days after vaccination. Receptors were obtained from a man over 45 who received an inactivated influenza vaccine. The CDR3 runs from the conserved cysteine through the conserved F or W. Fields, in order: J gene, V gene, D gene, clone size, CDR3 DNA, CDR3 protein. D genes are given only for firm matches. Clone size is given for some rows only: seen once, a few or many times, or a class if the clone is expanded.

J: TRBJ2-4
V: TRBV3-1
D: .
size: .
DNA: TGTGCCAGCAGCCAAAGTGGGACTGCGGGGATTCAGTACTTC
CDR3: CASSQSGTAGIQYF

J: TRBJ2-5
V: TRBV18
D: TRBD1
size: few
DNA: TGTGCCAGCTCACCACCGATAGGGGGCTCTTACCAAGAGACCCAGTACTTC
CDR3: CASSPPIGGSYQETQYF

J: TRBJ1-1
V: TRBV20-1
D: .
size: .
DNA: TGCAGTGCTAGAGGATCCTCAGGGCTAGGGGATACTGAAGCTTTCTTT
CDR3: CSARGSSGLGDTEAFF

J: TRBJ1-5
V: TRBV15
D: .
size: few
DNA: TGTGCCACCAGCCTCCTGGGCTCGAAGTCGCCCCAGCATTTT
CDR3: CATSLLGSKSPQHF

J: TRBJ2-4
V: TRBV12-3/TRBV12-4
D: TRBD2
size: .
DNA: TGTGCCAGCAGTTTCGTGGCGCGGGGGGGTAGGATTCAGTACTTC
CDR3: CASSFVARGGRIQYF

J: TRBJ1-2
V: TRBV11-2
D: .
size: .
DNA: TGTGCCAGCAGCTTTGGTGGGGGCTATGGCTACACCTTC
CDR3: CASSFGGGYGYTF

J: TRBJ2-5
V: TRBV3-1
D: .
size: .
DNA: TGTGCCAGCAGCCAAGGAGTGATGGAGACCCAGTACTTC
CDR3: CASSQGVMETQYF

J: TRBJ2-6
V: TRBV19
D: .
size: few
DNA: TGTGCCAGTAGTGAATGGGATCAAACCAAAACGGGGGCCAACGTCCTGACTTTC
CDR3: CASSEWDQTKTGANVLTF

J: TRBJ2-5
V: TRBV10-1
D: .
size: .
DNA: TGCGCCAGCAGTGAAAGGGTCAGGGGTGAGACCCAGTACTTC
CDR3: CASSERVRGETQYF

J: TRBJ2-1
V: TRBV20-1
D: TRBD2
size: .
DNA: TGCAGTGCTAGAGGGGCTAGCGGGGGATATGAGCAGTTCTTC
CDR3: CSARGASGGYEQFF

J: TRBJ2-1
V: TRBV3-1
D: .
size: .
DNA: TGTGCCAGCAGCCACAGTGCAGGGTACAATGAGCAGTTCTTC
CDR3: CASSHSAGYNEQFF

J: TRBJ2-2
V: TRBV5-1
D: .
size: .
DNA: TGCGCCAGCAGCTTGTTAAGCTCTGGGGGGGAGCTGTTTTTT
CDR3: CASSLLSSGGELFF

J: TRBJ1-2
V: TRBV7-2
D: TRBD1
size: .
DNA: TGTGCCAGCAGCCAGACGGGACAGGGGGCCAAAGGCTACACCTTC
CDR3: CASSQTGQGAKGYTF

J: TRBJ2-7
V: TRBV6-1
D: TRBD1
size: .
DNA: TGTGCCAGCAGAGAATCCGGGACAGGGGGGTTCAACGAGCAGTACTTC
CDR3: CASRESGTGGFNEQYF

J: TRBJ2-2
V: TRBV2
D: .
size: many
DNA: TGTGCCAGCAGTCCTCAGGGTGCGGGCACCGGGGAGCTGTTTTTT
CDR3: CASSPQGAGTGELFF

J: TRBJ2-2
V: TRBV7-9
D: .
size: few
DNA: TGTGCCAGCAGCGCGGGACAGAACACCGGGGAGCTGTTTTTT
CDR3: CASSAGQNTGELFF